This entry lists 5 T cell receptor beta chains sequenced from one sample in a study of response to subunit inactivated influenza vaccine listed by TCRdb under 2018. The intended sense of this specimen's time point label: more than 35 days after influenza vaccine administration. Library preparation was by RT-PCR. The sequencing machine was an Illumina HiSeq 2500. TCRdb passed the public sequencing reads through fastp at Q25 and MiXCR, retaining productive beta sequences. Each CDR3 protein appears once, grouped with its most common genes and DNA. For this sample the table gives 430,000 or so distinct CDR3 sequences, of which around 9.9% were detected only once. Of the sample, over 9.5% is held by the ten largest clones. The sequenced sample was PBMCs from blood, obtained about 40 days after vaccination. Every receptor here comes from a man between 50 and 59 years old who received an inactivated influenza vaccine. Donor details come from another sample of the same person, matched by shared clones.

This clonotype has a handful of counts. The chain employs TRBV6-5 and TRBJ2-7; the match to TRBD2 covers 9 bases. Germline V gene data show CDR1 as MNHEY and CDR2 as SVGAGI. Trimming cost V 2 bases and J 7 bases; bases outside gene matches: 15. CDR3 length equals 17 residues. CDR3 in amino acids: CASSYPLSSGTLGEQYF. DNA for the CDR3: TGTGCCAGCAGTTACCCTCTATCTAGCGGGACCTTGGGTGAGCAGTACTTC.

V gene TRBV13 combines with J gene TRBJ2-7; the D gene is possibly TRBD1 (6 bases). From germline, CDR1 is PRHDT and CDR2 FYEKMQ (reference sequence). V gave up 7 bases and J gave up 2 bases, with 12 bases separating them. The CDR3 covers 13 residues. CDR3 nucleotides: TGTGCCAGCATGAGCAGGGGCACCTACGAGCAGTACTTC. This codes for CASMSRGTYEQYF.

The genes are TRBV2 and TRBJ2-5, with a tentative D call TRBD2 (5 bases). V was pared by 4 bases and J by 2 bases, with 11 bases between. Germline values: CDR1 SNHLY, CDR2 FYNNEI. CDR3 length equals 14 residues. In nucleotides, the CDR3 is TGTGCCAGCAGTGTTTTAGCGAAACAAGAGACCCAGTACTTC. The encoded protein is CASSVLAKQETQYF.

Concerning this clonotype: A read error may produce the germline difference seen at one junction end. The chain links TRBV15 to TRBJ2-1, with D possibly TRBD2 on 6 matching bases. Germline CDR1 LNHNV, CDR2 YYDKDF (reference sequence). The CDR3 is 17 residues long. The CDR3 coding sequence is TGTGCCACCAGTCTCCATAGGGGACTCGTTCACGACAATGTGCAGTTCTTC. It translates to CATSLHRGLVHDNVQFF.

This clonotype was counted ten times or more. The chain joins TRBV7-6 to TRBJ2-1; 11 nucleotides agree with TRBD2. The CDR3 loop spans 15 amino acids. Trimming removed 5 bases from V and 7 bases from J; junction bases left unmatched: 7. Germline V lookup: CDR1 SGHVS, CDR2 FNYEAQ. The DNA for the CDR3 is TGTGCCAGCAGCCCACTAGCGGGAGTAAGGAATGAGCAGTTCTTC. Translating gives CASSPLAGVRNEQFF.